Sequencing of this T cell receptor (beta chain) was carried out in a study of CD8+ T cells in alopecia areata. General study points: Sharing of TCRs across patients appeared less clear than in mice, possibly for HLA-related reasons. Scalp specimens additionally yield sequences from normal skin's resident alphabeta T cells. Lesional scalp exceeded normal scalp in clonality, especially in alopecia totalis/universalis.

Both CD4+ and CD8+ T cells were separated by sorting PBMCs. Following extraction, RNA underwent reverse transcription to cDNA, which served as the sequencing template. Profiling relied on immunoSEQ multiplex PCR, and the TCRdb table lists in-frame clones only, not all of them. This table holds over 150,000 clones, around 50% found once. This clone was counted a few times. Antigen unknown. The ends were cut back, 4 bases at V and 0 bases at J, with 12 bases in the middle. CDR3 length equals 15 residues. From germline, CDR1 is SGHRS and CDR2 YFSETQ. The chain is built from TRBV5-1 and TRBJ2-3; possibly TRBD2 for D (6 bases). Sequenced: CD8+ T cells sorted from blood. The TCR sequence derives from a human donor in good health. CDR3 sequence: CASSAGTSSTDTQYF. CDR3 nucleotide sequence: TGCGCCAGCAGCGCCGGGACTTCAAGCACAGATACGCAGTATTTT.